This T cell receptor beta chain was captured by sequencing in a study of blood T cell repertoires in COVID-19. Study summary: Samples taken during acute and convalescent COVID-19 were collected in the United States, Italy and Spain.

Original processing notes: Estimation of nucleated cell counts was performed using reference gene primer amplification. Sequencing used immunoSEQ multiplex PCR; TCRdb keeps in-frame clones, though not all of them. D and trimming come from the DNA, and the V and J calls and clone size come from that table. Of fewer than 75,000 clones detected, more than 85% appear once; the ten largest clones hold about 4.6%. V gave up 6 bases and J gave up 7 bases, with 15 bases separating them. Looked up from germline, CDR1 is MDHEN and CDR2 is SYDVKM. This CDR3 has 14 residues. The sequence was collected from a man over 45 with active COVID-19. Sequencing used peripheral blood. The chain carries TRBV28 and TRBJ1-4; TRBD1 is a possible D gene (5 bases). CDR3 amino acids: CASSPGGSGEKLFF. The CDR3 nucleotides are TGTGCCAGCAGCCCCGGGGGGTCGGGTGAAAAACTGTTTTTT.